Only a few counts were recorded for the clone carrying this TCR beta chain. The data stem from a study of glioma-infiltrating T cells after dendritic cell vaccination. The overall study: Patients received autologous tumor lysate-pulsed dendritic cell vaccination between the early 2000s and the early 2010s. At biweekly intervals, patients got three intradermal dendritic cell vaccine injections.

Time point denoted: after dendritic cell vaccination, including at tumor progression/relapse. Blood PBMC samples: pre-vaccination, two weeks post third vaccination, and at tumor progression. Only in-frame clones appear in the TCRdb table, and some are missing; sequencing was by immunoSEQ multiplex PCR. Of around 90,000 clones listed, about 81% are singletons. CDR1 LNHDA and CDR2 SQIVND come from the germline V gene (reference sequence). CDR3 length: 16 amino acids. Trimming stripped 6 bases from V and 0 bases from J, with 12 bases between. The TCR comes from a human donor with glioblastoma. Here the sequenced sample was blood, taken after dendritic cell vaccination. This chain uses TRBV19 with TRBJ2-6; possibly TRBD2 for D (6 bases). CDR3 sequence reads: CASSPGLISGANVLTF. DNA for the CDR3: TGTGCCAGTAGCCCGGGACTGATCTCTGGGGCCAACGTCCTGACTTTC.